This TCR beta chain originates from a study of T cell repertoires in cytomegalovirus infection. TCRdb re-derived calls from the reads in MiXCR, one entry per CDR3 protein. Of about 480,000 distinct CDR3 sequences detected, roughly a third appear once; the ten largest clones hold under 20%. Study-level findings and limits: Cumulative frequency of public TCR beta families picked out carriers of CMV plus the relevant HLA.

A word on this clonotype: Its antigen remains unknown.

The sequences come from cultured PBMCs, collected from culture after CMV antigen stimulation. The clonotype originates from a human donor in good health (CMV status not recorded). Some clones in this sample may be carry-over from other donors' samples.

The CDR3 coding sequence is TGTGCCAGCACCCTTAGGGGATCCCAAAGGAGGAACACTGAAGCTTTCTTT. It encodes CASTLRGSQRRNTEAFF. This chain joins TRBV27 and TRBJ1-1; D possibly corresponds to TRBD1 (5 bases). CDR1 MNHEY and CDR2 SMNVEV come from the germline V gene (reference sequence). V gave up 7 bases and J gave up 1 base, with 22 bases separating them. This CDR3 has 17 residues.